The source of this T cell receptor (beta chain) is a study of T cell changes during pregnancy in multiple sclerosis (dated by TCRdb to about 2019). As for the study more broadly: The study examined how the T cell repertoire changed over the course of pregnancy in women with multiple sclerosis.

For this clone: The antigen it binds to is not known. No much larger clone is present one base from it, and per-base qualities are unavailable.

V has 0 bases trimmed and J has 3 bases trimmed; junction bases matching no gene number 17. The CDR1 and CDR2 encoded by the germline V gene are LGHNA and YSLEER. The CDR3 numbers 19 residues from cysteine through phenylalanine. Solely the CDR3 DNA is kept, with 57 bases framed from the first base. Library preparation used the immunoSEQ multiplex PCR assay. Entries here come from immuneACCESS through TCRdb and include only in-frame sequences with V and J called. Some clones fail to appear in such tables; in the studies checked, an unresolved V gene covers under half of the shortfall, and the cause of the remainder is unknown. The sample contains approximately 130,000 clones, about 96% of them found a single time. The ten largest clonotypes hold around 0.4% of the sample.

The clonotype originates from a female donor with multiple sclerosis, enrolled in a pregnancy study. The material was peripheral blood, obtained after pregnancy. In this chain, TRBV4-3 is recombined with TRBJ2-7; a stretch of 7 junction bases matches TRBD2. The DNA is TGCGCCAGCAGCCAAGATCCCAATCGTCCGGGAGGACCACTCTACGAGCAGTACTTC. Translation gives CASSQDPNRPGGPLYEQYF.